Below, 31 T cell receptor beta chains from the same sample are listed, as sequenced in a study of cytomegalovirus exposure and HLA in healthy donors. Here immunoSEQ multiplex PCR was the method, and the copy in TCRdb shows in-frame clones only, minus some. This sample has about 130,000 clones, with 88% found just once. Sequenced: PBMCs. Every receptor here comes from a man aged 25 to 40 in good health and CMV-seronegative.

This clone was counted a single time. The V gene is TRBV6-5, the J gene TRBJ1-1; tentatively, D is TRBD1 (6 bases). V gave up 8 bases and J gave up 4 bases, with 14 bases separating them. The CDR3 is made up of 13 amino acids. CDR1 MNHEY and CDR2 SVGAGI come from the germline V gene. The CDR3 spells CASGRTVRTEAFF. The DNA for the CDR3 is TGTGCCAGCGGAAGGACAGTACGCACTGAAGCTTTCTTT.

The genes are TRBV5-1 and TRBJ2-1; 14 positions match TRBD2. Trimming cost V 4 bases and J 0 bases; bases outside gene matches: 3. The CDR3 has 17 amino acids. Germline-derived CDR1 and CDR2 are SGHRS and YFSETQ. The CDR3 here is CASSHGTSGSSYNEQFF. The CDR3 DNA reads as TGCGCCAGCAGCCACGGGACTAGCGGGAGCTCCTACAATGAGCAGTTCTTC.

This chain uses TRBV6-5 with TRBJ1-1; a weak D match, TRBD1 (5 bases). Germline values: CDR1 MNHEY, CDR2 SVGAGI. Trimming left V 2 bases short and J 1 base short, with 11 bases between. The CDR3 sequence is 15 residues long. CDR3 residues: CASSYGAGRNTEAFF. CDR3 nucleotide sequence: TGTGCCAGCAGTTACGGGGCGGGGAGGAACACTGAAGCTTTCTTT.

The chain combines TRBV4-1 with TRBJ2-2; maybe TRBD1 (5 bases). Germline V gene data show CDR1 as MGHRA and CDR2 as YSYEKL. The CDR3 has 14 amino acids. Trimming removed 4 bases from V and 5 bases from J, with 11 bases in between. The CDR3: CASSRTGRTGELFF. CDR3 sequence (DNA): TGCGCCAGCAGCCGAACAGGAAGGACCGGGGAGCTGTTTTTT.

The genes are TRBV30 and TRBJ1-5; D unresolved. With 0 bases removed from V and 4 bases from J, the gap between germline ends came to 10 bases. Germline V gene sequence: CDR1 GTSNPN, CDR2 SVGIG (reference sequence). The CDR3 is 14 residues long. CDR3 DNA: TGTGCCTGGAGTGTGGGCTCGGGGAATCAGCCCCAGCATTTT. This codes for CAWSVGSGNQPQHF.

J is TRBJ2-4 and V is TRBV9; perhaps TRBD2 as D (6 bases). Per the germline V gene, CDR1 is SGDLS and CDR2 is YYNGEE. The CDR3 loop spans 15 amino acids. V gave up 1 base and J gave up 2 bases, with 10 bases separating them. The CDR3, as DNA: TGTGCCAGCAGCGTATCGGGAGTGACCAAAAACATTCAGTACTTC. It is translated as CASSVSGVTKNIQYF.

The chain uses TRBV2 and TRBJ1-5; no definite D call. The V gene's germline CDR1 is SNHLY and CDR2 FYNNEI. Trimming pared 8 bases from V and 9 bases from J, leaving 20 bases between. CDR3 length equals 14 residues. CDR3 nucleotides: TGTGCCAGCTCGCTCAGTCCCAGGTATCGGCCCCAGCATTTT. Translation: CASSLSPRYRPQHF.

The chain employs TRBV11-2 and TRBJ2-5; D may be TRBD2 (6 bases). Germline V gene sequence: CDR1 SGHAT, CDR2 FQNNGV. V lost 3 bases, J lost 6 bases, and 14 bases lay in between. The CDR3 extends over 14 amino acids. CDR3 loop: CASSLEGIIKTQYF. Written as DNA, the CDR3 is TGTGCCAGCAGCTTGGAGGGGATAATAAAGACCCAGTACTTC.

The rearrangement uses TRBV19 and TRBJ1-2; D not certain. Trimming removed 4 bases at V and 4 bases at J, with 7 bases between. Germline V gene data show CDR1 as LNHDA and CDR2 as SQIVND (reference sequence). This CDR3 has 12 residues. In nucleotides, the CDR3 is TGTGCCAGTAGTAACGAGCCCTATGGCTACACCTTC. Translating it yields CASSNEPYGYTF. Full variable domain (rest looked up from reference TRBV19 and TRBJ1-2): DGGITQSPKYLFRKEGQNVTLSCEQNLNHDAMYWYRQDPGQGLRLIYYSQIVNDFQKGDIAEGYSVSREKKESFPLTVTSAQKNPTAFYLCASSNEPYGYTFGSGTRLTVV.

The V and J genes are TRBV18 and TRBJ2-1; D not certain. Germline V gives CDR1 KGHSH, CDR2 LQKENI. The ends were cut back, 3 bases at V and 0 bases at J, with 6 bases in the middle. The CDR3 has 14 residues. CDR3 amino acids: CASSPSDSYNEQFF. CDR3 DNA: TGTGCCAGCTCACCTTCAGACTCCTACAATGAGCAGTTCTTC.

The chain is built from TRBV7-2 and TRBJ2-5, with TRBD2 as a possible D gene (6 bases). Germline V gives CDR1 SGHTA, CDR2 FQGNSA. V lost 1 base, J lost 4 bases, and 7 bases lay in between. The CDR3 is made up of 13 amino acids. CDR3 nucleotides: TGTGCCAGCAGCTTAGGGGGAGGAGAGACCCAGTACTTC. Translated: CASSLGGGETQYF.

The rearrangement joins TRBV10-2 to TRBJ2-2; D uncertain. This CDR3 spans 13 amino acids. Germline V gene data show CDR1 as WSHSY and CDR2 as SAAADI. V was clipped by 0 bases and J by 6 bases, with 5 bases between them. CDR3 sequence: CASSESLSGELFF. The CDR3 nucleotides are TGCGCCAGCAGTGAGTCCCTCTCCGGGGAGCTGTTTTTT.

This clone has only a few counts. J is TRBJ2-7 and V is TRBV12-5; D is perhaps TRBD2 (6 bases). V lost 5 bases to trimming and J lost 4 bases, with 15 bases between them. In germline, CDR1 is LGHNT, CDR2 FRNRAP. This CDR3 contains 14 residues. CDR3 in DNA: TGTGCTAGTGGTAAAGGAGCGGGCGAATACGAGCAGTACTTC. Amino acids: CASGKGAGEYEQYF.

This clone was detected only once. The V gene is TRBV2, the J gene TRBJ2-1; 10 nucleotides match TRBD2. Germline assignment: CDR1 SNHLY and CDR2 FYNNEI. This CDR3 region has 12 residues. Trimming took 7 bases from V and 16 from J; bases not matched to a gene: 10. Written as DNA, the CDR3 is TGTGCCAGCATGCCGATGGGGACTAGCGTCTTCTTC. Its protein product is CASMPMGTSVFF.

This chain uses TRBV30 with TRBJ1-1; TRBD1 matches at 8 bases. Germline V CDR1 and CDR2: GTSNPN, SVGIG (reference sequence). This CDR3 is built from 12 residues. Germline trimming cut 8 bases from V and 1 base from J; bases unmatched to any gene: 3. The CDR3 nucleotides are TGTGCCCTCACAGGGGGGAACACTGAAGCTTTCTTT. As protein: CALTGGNTEAFF.

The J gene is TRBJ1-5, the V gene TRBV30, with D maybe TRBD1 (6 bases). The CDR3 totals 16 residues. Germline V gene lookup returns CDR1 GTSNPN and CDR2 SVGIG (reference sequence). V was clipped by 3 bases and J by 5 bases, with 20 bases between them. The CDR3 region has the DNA TGTGCCTGGAGCATAGGGACACATAGGGGATATCAGCCCCAGCATTTT. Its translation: CAWSIGTHRGYQPQHF.

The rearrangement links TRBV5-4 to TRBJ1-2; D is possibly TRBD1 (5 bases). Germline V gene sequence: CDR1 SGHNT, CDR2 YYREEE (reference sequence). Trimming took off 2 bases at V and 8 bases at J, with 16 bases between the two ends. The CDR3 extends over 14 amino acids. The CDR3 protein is CASSFPRDYEGYTF. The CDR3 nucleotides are TGTGCCAGCAGCTTTCCCAGGGACTATGAGGGCTACACCTTC. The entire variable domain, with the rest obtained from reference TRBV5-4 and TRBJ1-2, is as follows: ETGVTQSPTHLIKTRGQQVTLRCSSQSGHNTVSWYQQALGQGPQFIFQYYREEENGRGNFPPRFSGLQFPNYSSELNVNALELDDSALYLCASSFPRDYEGYTFGSGTRLTVV.

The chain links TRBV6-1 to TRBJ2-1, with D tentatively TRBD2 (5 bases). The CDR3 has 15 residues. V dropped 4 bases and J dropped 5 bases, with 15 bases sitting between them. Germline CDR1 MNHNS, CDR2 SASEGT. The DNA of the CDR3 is TGTGCCAGCAGTGTCCACTTAGAGACTAACAATGAGCAGTTCTTC. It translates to CASSVHLETNNEQFF.

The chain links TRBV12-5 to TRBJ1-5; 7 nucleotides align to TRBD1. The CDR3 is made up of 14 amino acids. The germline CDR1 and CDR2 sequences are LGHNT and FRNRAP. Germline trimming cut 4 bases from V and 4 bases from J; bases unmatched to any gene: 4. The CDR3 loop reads CASGSDRQNQPQHF. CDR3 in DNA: TGTGCTAGTGGTTCGGACAGGCAGAATCAGCCCCAGCATTTT.

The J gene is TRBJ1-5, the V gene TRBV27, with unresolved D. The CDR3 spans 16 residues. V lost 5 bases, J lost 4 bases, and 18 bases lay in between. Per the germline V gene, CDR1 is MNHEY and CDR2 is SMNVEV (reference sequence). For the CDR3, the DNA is TGTGCCAGCAGTCTCATAGGACTGGGAATGAATCAGCCCCAGCATTTT. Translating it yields CASSLIGLGMNQPQHF.

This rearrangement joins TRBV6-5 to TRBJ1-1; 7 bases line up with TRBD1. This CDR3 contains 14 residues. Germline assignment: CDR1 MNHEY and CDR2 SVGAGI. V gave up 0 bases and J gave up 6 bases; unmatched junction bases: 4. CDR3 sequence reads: CASSYSKGGAEAFF. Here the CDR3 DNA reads TGTGCCAGCAGTTACTCGAAAGGGGGCGCTGAAGCTTTCTTT.

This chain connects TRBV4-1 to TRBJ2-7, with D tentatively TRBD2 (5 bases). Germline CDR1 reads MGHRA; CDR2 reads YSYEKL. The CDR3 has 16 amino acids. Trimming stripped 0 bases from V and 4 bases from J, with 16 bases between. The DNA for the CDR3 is TGCGCCAGCAGCCAAGATGAGGGTCCGGGATTTTACGAGCAGTACTTC. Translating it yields CASSQDEGPGFYEQYF.

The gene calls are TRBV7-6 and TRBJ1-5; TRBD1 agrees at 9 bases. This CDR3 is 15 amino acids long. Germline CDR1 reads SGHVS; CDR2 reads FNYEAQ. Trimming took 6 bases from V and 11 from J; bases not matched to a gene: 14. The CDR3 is CASSTYRGRDGSQHF. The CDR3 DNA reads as TGTGCCAGCAGTACGTACAGGGGGCGGGACGGGTCCCAGCATTTT.

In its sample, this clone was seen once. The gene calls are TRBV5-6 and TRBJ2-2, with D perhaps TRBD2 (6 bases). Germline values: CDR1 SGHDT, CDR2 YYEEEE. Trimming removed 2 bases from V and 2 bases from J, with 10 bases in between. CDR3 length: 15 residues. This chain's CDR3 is CASSFPAGNTGELFF. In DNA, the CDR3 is TGTGCCAGCAGCTTTCCGGCGGGAAACACCGGGGAGCTGTTTTTT.

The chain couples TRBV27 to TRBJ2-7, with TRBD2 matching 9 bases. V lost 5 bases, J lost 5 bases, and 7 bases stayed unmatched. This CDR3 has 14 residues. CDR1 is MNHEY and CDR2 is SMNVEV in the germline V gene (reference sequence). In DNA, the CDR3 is TGTGCCAGCAGTAAGGGACTAGCAATCGACGAGCAGTACTTC. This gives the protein CASSKGLAIDEQYF.

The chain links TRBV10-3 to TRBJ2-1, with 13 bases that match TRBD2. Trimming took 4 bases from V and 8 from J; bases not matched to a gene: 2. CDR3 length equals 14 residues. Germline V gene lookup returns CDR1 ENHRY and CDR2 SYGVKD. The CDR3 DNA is TGTGCCATCAGTGGACTAGCGGGAGGCGATGAGCAGTTCTTC. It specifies CAISGLAGGDEQFF.

CDR3 region: CAWSVKEVGNTIYF. As DNA, the CDR3 is TGTGCCTGGAGTGTCAAGGAGGTTGGAAACACCATATATTTT. The V gene is TRBV30, the J gene TRBJ1-3; the D is unclear. The V and J ends lost 0 bases and 3 bases respectively, with 9 bases between them. This CDR3 contains 14 residues. CDR1 is GTSNPN, CDR2 SVGIG, per germline (reference sequence).

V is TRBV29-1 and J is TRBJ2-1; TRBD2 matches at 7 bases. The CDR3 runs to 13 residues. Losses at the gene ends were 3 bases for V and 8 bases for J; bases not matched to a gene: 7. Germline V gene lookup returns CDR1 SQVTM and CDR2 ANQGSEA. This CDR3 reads CSVEAGDSYEQFF. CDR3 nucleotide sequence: TGCAGCGTTGAGGCGGGAGATTCTTATGAGCAGTTCTTC.

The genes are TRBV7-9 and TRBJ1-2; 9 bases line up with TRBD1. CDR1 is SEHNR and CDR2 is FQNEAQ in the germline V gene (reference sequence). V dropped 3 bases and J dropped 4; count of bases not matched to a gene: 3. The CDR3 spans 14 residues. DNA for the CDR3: TGTGCCAGCAGCTTTGGGACAGGGCGCTATGGCTACACCTTC. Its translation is CASSFGTGRYGYTF.

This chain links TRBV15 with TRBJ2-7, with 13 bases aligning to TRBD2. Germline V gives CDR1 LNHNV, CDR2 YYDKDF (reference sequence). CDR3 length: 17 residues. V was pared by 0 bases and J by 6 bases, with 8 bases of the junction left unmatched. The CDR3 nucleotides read TGTGCCACCAGCAGAGACAGCGGACTAGCGGGAGAAGGCGAGCAGTACTTC. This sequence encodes CATSRDSGLAGEGEQYF.

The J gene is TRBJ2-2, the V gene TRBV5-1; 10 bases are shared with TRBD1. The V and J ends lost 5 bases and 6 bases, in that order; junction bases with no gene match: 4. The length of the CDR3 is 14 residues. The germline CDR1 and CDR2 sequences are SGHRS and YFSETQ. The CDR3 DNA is TGCGCCAGCAGGGGACAGGGGTTCGCCGGGGAGCTGTTTTTT. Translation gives CASRGQGFAGELFF.